This T cell receptor (beta chain) was obtained from a study of T cells in Graves' hyperthyroidism and ophthalmopathy. Study-wide results and caveats: Blood shared most expanded thyroid clonotypes above 0.001.

Note on this clonotype: What it binds is not known.

TCR beta CDR3 region amplification was performed from RNA transcripts. With the HTBI primer set, the TCR CDR3 went through a first round of RT-PCR. TCRdb re-derived calls from the multiplex PCR reads in MiXCR, one entry per CDR3 protein. The sample yields 700,000 or so distinct CDR3 sequences, around 17% seen once. Trimming took off 0 bases at V and 5 bases at J, with 9 bases between the two ends. Germline CDR1 and CDR2: MNHEY and SMNVEV (reference sequence). The CDR3 totals 14 residues. The rearrangement joins TRBV27 to TRBJ2-3; D is unresolved. The TCR originated in a man between 18 and 35 years old with Graves' hyperthyroidism. Material for sequencing was blood. The CDR3 DNA sequence: TGTGCCAGCAGTTTATCGAGGCACGGAGATACGCAGTATTTT. Translated, it gives CASSLSRHGDTQYF.